This T cell receptor (beta chain) comes out of a study of radiotherapy plus CTLA-4 blockade in lung cancer. On the study more broadly: Objective responses occurred in about a sixth of patients; about 31% had disease control.

The assay was immunoSEQ multiplex PCR, and TCRdb's table has in-frame clones only and misses some. This sample carries 35,000 to 50,000 clones, 73% of them seen once, and the ten largest clones take roughly 3.5%. CTLA-4 blockade with ipilimumab, together with focal radiation, was given to patients with chemo-refractory metastatic non-small-cell lung cancer. This clone turned up a few times. Antigen: not known. The CDR3 is 14 amino acids. CDR1 ENHRY and CDR2 SYGVKD come from the germline V gene. Germline trimming cut 2 bases from V and 4 bases from J; bases unmatched to any gene: 0. Overall study findings and caveats: According to reports, early shifts in blood T cell clones, alongside interferon-beta, forecast response most accurately. Clones derived from tumor TCRs expanded in blood after radiotherapy plus ipilimumab.

This TCR was recovered from a human donor with non-small cell lung cancer who had a complete response to radiotherapy plus ipilimumab. The V call is TRBV10-3, the J call TRBJ2-3, with 10 bases matching TRBD2. The sequencing used peripheral blood, collected from a patient treated with radiotherapy plus ipilimumab. The CDR3 protein is CAISEGLAADTQYF. The CDR3 nucleotides are TGTGCCATCAGTGAGGGACTAGCGGCAGATACGCAGTATTTT.